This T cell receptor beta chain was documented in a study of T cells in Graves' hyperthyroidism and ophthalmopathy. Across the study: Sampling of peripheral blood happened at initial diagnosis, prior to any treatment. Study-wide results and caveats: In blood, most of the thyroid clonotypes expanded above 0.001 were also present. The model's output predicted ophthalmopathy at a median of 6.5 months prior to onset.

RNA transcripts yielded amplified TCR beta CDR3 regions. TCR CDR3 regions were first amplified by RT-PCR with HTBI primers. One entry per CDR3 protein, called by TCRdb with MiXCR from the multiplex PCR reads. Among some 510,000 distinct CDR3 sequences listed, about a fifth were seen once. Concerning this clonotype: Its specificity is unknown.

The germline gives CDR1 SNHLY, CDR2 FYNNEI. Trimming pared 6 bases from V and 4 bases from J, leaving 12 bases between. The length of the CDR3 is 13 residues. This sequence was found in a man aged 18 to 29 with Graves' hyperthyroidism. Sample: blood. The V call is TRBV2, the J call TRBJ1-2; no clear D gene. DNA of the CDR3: TGTGCCAGCAGGGAGTGGGGTAGCTATGGCTACACCTTC. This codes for CASREWGSYGYTF.